This passage covers 28 T cell receptor beta chains from one sample sequenced in a study of control samples from healthy donors and cancer patients. TCRdb keeps only in-frame clones here, not all; method: immunoSEQ multiplex PCR. The sample includes about 150,000 clones, 88% of them seen just once. Material: blood. The receptors come from a man between 18 and 35 years old in good health.

The J gene is TRBJ2-3, the V gene TRBV28, with TRBD2 matching over 7 bases. V lost 4 bases to trimming and J lost 4 bases; unmatched junction nucleotides: 5. The length of the CDR3 is 14 residues. Germline CDR1 MDHEN, CDR2 SYDVKM. CDR3 in amino acids: CASSSGGLADTQYF. The CDR3 DNA reads as TGTGCCAGCAGTTCGGGGGGTCTCGCAGATACGCAGTATTTT.

The chain is built from TRBV16 and TRBJ1-1; 7 bases are shared with TRBD1. V shed 0 bases and J 0 bases; nucleotides not matched to a gene: 1. The CDR3 is 15 amino acids. The V gene's germline CDR1 is KGHSY and CDR2 FQNENV. CDR3 protein: CASSQSGQLNTEAFF. The CDR3 region has the DNA TGTGCCAGCAGCCAATCGGGACAGCTGAACACTGAAGCTTTCTTT.

The rearrangement uses TRBV10-3 and TRBJ2-1; 9 positions agree with TRBD2. Germline CDR1 and CDR2: ENHRY and SYGVKD. This CDR3 region has 17 residues. The trim removed 3 bases at V and 3 bases at J, leaving 9 bases unmatched. In nucleotides, the CDR3 is TGTGCCATCAGTGATCTCGTGCGGGGGGGCGGCTACAATGAGCAGTTCTTC. The encoded protein is CAISDLVRGGGYNEQFF.

The genes are TRBV9 and TRBJ2-1; a weak D match, TRBD1 (5 bases). CDR3 size: 15 residues. V was clipped by 4 bases and J by 0 bases, with 11 bases between them. Germline lookup yields CDR1 SGDLS and CDR2 YYNGEE. The CDR3 reads CASSYERGSYNEQFF. The CDR3 DNA follows: TGTGCCAGCAGCTACGAAAGGGGCTCCTACAATGAGCAGTTCTTC.

The chain couples TRBV18 to TRBJ1-5, with TRBD1 matching over 9 bases. Per the germline V gene, CDR1 is KGHSH and CDR2 is LQKENI. This CDR3 spans 14 amino acids. Unmatched junction bases numbered 9, after V lost 0 bases and J lost 15 bases. The CDR3 spells CASSPPLGTGLLHF. In nucleotides, the CDR3 is TGTGCCAGCTCACCACCGCTGGGGACAGGGTTATTGCATTTT.

The chain carries TRBV7-2 and TRBJ1-1; no definite D call. The germline V and J ends were trimmed by 2 bases and 2 bases, with 9 bases remaining between them. This CDR3 region has 14 residues. Germline-derived CDR1 and CDR2 are SGHTA and FQGNSA. CDR3 coding DNA: TGTGCCAGCAGCTTACTGGGTCCCAACACTGAAGCTTTCTTT. Its translation: CASSLLGPNTEAFF. The full variable domain, rest sourced from reference TRBV7-2 and TRBJ1-1, is GAGVSQSPSNKVTEKGKDVELRCDPISGHTALYWYRQSLGQGLEFLIYFQGNSAPDKSGLPSDRFSAERTGGSVSTLTIQRTQQEDSAVYLCASSLLGPNTEAFFGQGTRLTVV.

The chain recombines TRBV28 with TRBJ1-1, with 9 bases that match TRBD1. Germline V gene lookup returns CDR1 MDHEN and CDR2 SYDVKM. V trimming: 5 bases; J trimming: 1 base; junction bases outside the gene matches: 5. The CDR3 covers 15 residues. Written as DNA, the CDR3 is TGTGCCAGCAGTGTTATGGGACAGGGGAACACTGAAGCTTTCTTT. This translates into CASSVMGQGNTEAFF.

The J gene is TRBJ1-6, the V gene TRBV28, with D unclear. CDR1 is MDHEN and CDR2 is SYDVKM in the germline V gene. The CDR3 spans 13 residues. V was shortened by 5 bases and J by 8 bases, with 10 bases between the two germline ends. CDR3 sequence reads: CASSPRTYSPLHF. The DNA of the CDR3 is TGTGCCAGCAGTCCCCGGACTTATTCACCCCTCCACTTT.

This sequence joins TRBV28 and TRBJ2-1; TRBD1 matches at 9 bases. CDR1 MDHEN and CDR2 SYDVKM come from the germline V gene. Germline trimming cut 6 bases from V and 7 bases from J; bases unmatched to any gene: 7. This CDR3 region has 14 residues. The CDR3 region is CASRAGTGRNEQFF. The CDR3 region has the DNA TGTGCCAGCAGAGCCGGGACAGGGCGAAATGAGCAGTTCTTC.

This clone was seen just once. The V call is TRBV5-5, the J call TRBJ2-6; D remains ambiguous. The CDR3 is 17 residues long. Germline loops: CDR1 SGHKS, CDR2 YYEKEE (reference sequence). Trimming took 1 base from V and 0 from J, leaving 11 bases between them. The DNA of the CDR3 is TGTGCCAGCAGCTTGCGAGCAGACGGCTCTGGGGCCAACGTCCTGACTTTC. Translated: CASSLRADGSGANVLTF.

This clone has just one count. Other nucleotide sequences in the sample specify the same CDR3. In DNA, the CDR3 is TGTGCCAGCAGTGACTCTAGCGGGGGGGCCAATGAGCAGTTCTTC. Protein product: CASSDSSGGANEQFF. V is TRBV6-4 and J is TRBJ2-1; 11 nucleotides match TRBD2. The V gene end was trimmed by 0 bases and the J gene end by 6 bases; junction bases not matched to a gene: 1. The CDR3 is 15 amino acids. Looked up from germline, CDR1 is MRHNA and CDR2 is SNTAGT.

The chain combines TRBV15 with TRBJ1-1; D is uncertain. Germline lookup yields CDR1 LNHNV and CDR2 YYDKDF (reference sequence). The CDR3 is made up of 12 amino acids. The V gene lost 4 bases and the J gene lost 1 base, with 4 bases spanning the gap. CDR3 amino acids: CATSNPNTEAFF. The DNA of the CDR3 is TGTGCCACCAGCAATCCGAACACTGAAGCTTTCTTT.

In its sample, this clone was seen a few times. The chain is built from TRBV5-1 and TRBJ2-1, with 7 bases fitting TRBD1. V was pared by 1 base and J by 6 bases, with 7 bases of the junction left unmatched. Germline loops: CDR1 SGHRS, CDR2 YFSETQ. The CDR3 runs to 15 residues. The CDR3 region is CASSLTGQAFNEQFF. The DNA of the CDR3 is TGCGCCAGCAGCTTGACAGGACAGGCCTTCAATGAGCAGTTCTTC.

In its sample, this clone was seen a few times. The rearrangement uses TRBV6-2 or TRBV6-3 and TRBJ1-1, with D unclear. Deletions cut 0 bases from V and 1 base from J, with 9 bases between. Germline loops: CDR1 MNHEY, CDR2 SVGEGT. The CDR3 is 15 amino acids. In DNA, the CDR3 is TGTGCCAGCAGTTACTCCGGACGGGCGAACACTGAAGCTTTCTTT. Protein sequence: CASSYSGRANTEAFF.

V and J are TRBV6-2 or TRBV6-3 and TRBJ2-2, with D possibly matching TRBD2 (7 bases). Germline values: CDR1 MNHEY, CDR2 SVGEGT. This CDR3 has 15 residues. The V and J ends lost 5 bases and 6 bases respectively, with 16 bases between them. The DNA for the CDR3 is TGTGCCAGCAGTCCCTGGGGGGGCGAGGCCGGGGAGCTGTTTTTT. This encodes CASSPWGGEAGELFF.

This chain's CDR3 is CASTGRYNEQYF. In DNA form, the CDR3 reads TGCGCCAGTACAGGACGGTACAACGAGCAGTACTTC. The chain has TRBV10-2 and TRBJ2-7; weak D call: TRBD1 (5 bases). V was pared by 9 bases and J by 5 bases, with 14 bases between. The CDR3 loop spans 12 amino acids. Germline lookup yields CDR1 WSHSY and CDR2 SAAADI.

The genes are TRBV9 and TRBJ2-2, with a possible D match to TRBD1 (6 bases). This CDR3 spans 17 amino acids. CDR1 is SGDLS and CDR2 is YYNGEE in the germline V gene. The V end was cut by 0 bases, the J end by 1 base, with 13 bases between. The DNA of the CDR3 is TGTGCCAGCAGCGTAGAGGGACACCCCAGGAACACCGGGGAGCTGTTTTTT. Its translation: CASSVEGHPRNTGELFF.

The genes are TRBV7-2 and TRBJ2-1; no clear D. Trimming took off 1 base at V and 3 bases at J, with 4 bases between the two ends. The CDR3 loop spans 13 amino acids. Germline V lookup: CDR1 SGHTA, CDR2 FQGNSA. CDR3 nucleotide sequence: TGTGCCAGCAGCTTAGAGAGCTACAATGAGCAGTTCTTC. It codes for CASSLESYNEQFF.

The rearrangement joins TRBV6-5 to TRBJ1-5; D is uncertain. CDR3 length: 13 residues. V gave up 2 bases and J gave up 2 bases, with 4 bases separating them. Germline V gives CDR1 MNHEY, CDR2 SVGAGI. CDR3 nucleotide sequence: TGTGCCAGCAGTTACGGGGGCAATCAGCCCCAGCATTTT. Amino acid sequence: CASSYGGNQPQHF.

This clone was counted a single time. The rearrangement joins TRBV7-2 to TRBJ2-7, with unresolved D. V lost 1 base and J lost 3, with 13 bases in between. This CDR3 comprises 15 residues. Germline V gene lookup returns CDR1 SGHTA and CDR2 FQGNSA. The CDR3 nucleotides read TGTGCCAGCAGCTTAGAGGGCAGAGAGATCTACGAGCAGTACTTC. Residues: CASSLEGREIYEQYF.

The chain uses TRBV5-1 and TRBJ1-4; 9 nucleotides match TRBD1. J lost 8 bases, V lost 4 bases, and 6 bases had no gene match. The CDR3 totals 14 residues. Germline CDR1 reads SGHRS; CDR2 reads YFSETQ. The CDR3 coding sequence is TGCGCCAGCAGCGTAGGACAGGGGCAGGAAAAACTGTTTTTT. It yields the protein CASSVGQGQEKLFF.

V gene TRBV5-6 combines with J gene TRBJ2-1, with 11 bases lining up with TRBD1. The CDR3 runs to 16 residues. Germline lookup yields CDR1 SGHDT and CDR2 YYEEEE. Unmatched junction bases numbered 9, after V lost 1 base and J lost 9 bases. CDR3 loop: CASSLRGTGGRSEQFF. The CDR3 DNA reads as TGTGCCAGCAGCTTGAGGGGGACAGGGGGTAGATCTGAGCAGTTCTTC. Looking up the rest from reference TRBV5-6 and TRBJ2-1 gives the full variable domain: DAGVTQSPTHLIKTRGQQVTLRCSPKSGHDTVSWYQQALGQGPQFIFQYYEEEERQRGNFPDRFSGHQFPNYSSELNVNALLLGDSALYLCASSLRGTGGRSEQFFGPGTRLTVL.

The chain employs TRBV5-4 and TRBJ1-2; tentative D call: TRBD1 (5 bases). This CDR3 is built from 15 residues. Germline V lookup: CDR1 SGHNT, CDR2 YYREEE (reference sequence). V dropped 6 bases and J dropped 4 bases, with 19 bases sitting between them. The CDR3 DNA reads as TGTGCCAGCAACCTCGAGGCAGGGTATCCCTATGGCTACACCTTC. Translating gives CASNLEAGYPYGYTF. The variable domain in full, with the rest retrieved from reference TRBV5-4 and TRBJ1-2, is ETGVTQSPTHLIKTRGQQVTLRCSSQSGHNTVSWYQQALGQGPQFIFQYYREEENGRGNFPPRFSGLQFPNYSSELNVNALELDDSALYLCASNLEAGYPYGYTFGSGTRLTVV.

This rearrangement joins TRBV28 to TRBJ1-1, with D unclear. CDR1 is MDHEN, CDR2 SYDVKM, per germline. Trimming removed 8 bases from V and 1 base from J, with 8 bases in between. The CDR3 loop spans 12 amino acids. DNA for the CDR3: TGTGCCAGCCTGACACCGAACACTGAAGCTTTCTTT. Its protein is CASLTPNTEAFF.

V usage is TRBV27 and J usage is TRBJ2-3, with D tentatively TRBD2 (5 bases). The germline CDR1 and CDR2 sequences are MNHEY and SMNVEV (reference sequence). This CDR3 is 15 amino acids long. Trimming left V 2 bases short and J 2 bases short, with 11 bases between. The CDR3 region is CASSLTSPSTDTQYF. The CDR3 nucleotides read TGTGCCAGCAGTTTAACTAGTCCTTCCACAGATACGCAGTATTTT.

This clone was picked up a small number of times. The J gene is TRBJ1-5, the V gene TRBV15, with TRBD1 identical over 7 bases. Germline-derived CDR1 and CDR2 are LNHNV and YYDKDF (reference sequence). This CDR3 region has 15 residues. The ends lost 1 base at V and 6 bases at J; junction bases unmatched: 6. The CDR3 coding sequence is TGTGCCACCAGCAGAGCGGGGACAGTCGGTCAGCCCCAGCATTTT. Encoded protein: CATSRAGTVGQPQHF.

The rearrangement joins TRBV13 to TRBJ2-5, with 8 bases that match TRBD2. CDR1 and CDR2 (germline): PRHDT, FYEKMQ (reference sequence). CDR3 length equals 17 residues. The J segment lost 0 bases and the V segment lost 1 base, leaving 7 bases of the junction unmatched. The CDR3 DNA follows: TGTGCCAGCAGCTTAGCTAAGACTAGCGAGCACCAAGAGACCCAGTACTTC. Translating gives CASSLAKTSEHQETQYF.

The rearrangement links TRBV18 to TRBJ2-4, with 12 bases identical to TRBD2. The germline V gene has CDR1 KGHSH and CDR2 LQKENI. V gave up 2 bases and J gave up 3 bases; unmatched junction bases: 11. The CDR3 covers 19 residues. CDR3 coding DNA: TGTGCCAGCTCACCAGGACTAGCGGGATTACCGGGGGTCAAAAACATTCAGTACTTC. Amino acid sequence: CASSPGLAGLPGVKNIQYF.